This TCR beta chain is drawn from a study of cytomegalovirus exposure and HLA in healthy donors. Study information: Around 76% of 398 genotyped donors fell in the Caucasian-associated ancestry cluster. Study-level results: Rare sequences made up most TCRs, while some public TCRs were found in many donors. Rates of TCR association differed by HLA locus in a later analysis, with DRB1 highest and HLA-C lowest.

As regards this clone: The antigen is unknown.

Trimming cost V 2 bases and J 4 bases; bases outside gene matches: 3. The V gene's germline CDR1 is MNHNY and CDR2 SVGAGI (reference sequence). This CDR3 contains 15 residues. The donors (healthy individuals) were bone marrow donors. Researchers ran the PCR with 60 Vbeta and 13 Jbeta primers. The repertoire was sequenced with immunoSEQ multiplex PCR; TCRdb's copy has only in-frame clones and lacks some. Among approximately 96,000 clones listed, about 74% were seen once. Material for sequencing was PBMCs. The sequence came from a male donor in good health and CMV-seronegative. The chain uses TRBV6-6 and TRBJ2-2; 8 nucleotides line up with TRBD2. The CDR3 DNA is TGTGCCAGCAGTTACAGTAGCGGGGTCACCGGGGAGCTGTTTTTT. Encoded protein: CASSYSSGVTGELFF.